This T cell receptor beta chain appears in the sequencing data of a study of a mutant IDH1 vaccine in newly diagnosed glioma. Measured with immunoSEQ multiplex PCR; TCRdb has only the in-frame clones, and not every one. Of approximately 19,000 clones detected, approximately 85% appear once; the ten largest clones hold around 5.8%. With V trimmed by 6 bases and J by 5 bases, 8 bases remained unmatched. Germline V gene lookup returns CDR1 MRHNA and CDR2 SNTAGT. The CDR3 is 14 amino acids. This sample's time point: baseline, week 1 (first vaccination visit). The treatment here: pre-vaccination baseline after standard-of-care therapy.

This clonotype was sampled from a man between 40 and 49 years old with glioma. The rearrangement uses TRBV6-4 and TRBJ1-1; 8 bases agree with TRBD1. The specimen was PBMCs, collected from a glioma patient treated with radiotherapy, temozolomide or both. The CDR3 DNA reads TGTGCCAGCAGGCCACAGGGGGTAGGGACTGAAGCTTTCTTT. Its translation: CASRPQGVGTEAFF.